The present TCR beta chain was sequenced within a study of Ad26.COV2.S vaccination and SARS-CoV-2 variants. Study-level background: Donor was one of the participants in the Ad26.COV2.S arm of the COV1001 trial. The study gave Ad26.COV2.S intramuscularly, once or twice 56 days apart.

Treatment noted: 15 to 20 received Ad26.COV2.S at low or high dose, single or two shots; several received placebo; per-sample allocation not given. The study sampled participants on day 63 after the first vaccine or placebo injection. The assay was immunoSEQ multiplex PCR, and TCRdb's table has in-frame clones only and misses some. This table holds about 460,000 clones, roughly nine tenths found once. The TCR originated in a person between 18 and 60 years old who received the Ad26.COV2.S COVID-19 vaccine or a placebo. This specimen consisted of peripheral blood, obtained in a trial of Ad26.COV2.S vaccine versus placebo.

CDR3 amino acids: CASSGERRAGELFF. CDR3 nucleotide sequence: TGTGCCAGCTCGGGGGAGAGGAGGGCCGGGGAGCTGTTTTTT. The chain uses TRBV6-5 and TRBJ2-2; TRBD2 is a possible D gene (6 bases). The V and J ends lost 8 bases and 6 bases respectively, with 16 bases between them. This CDR3 contains 14 residues. From germline, CDR1 is MNHEY and CDR2 SVGAGI.